The clone carrying this TCR beta chain appeared a few times. Its antigen is not identified. Without the conserved terminal phenylalanine or tryptophan, this CDR3 likely stems from a read error. The sample belongs to a study of T-cell reconstitution after alpha-beta-depleted transplantation in children. The study's findings and limits: Surviving recipient T cells and thymic progenitors accounted for the high day-60 TCRbeta diversity observed in some patients. One year after transplant, T-cell counts and diversity came mostly from newly produced T cells. The origin of alpha-beta T cells about two months after transplant was reportedly several hundred expanded graft clones.

Preparing the TCRbeta library involved the use of unique molecular identifiers. TCRdb passed the PCR reads through MiXCR, listing each CDR3 protein once. Among about 830,000 distinct CDR3 sequences listed, about 15% were seen once. The length of the CDR3 is 15 residues. CDR1 is PRHDT, CDR2 FYEKMQ, per germline (reference sequence). V shed 0 bases, J shed 0 bases, and the junction held 2 bases outside the gene matches. The sequence derives from a male patient younger than 18 who had a stem cell transplant for acute lymphoblastic leukemia, so the T cells may come from the graft donor. The rearrangement uses TRBV13 and TRBJ2-7; TRBD1 matches at 7 bases. The source was PBMCs, mostly from graft donor cells, collected 360 days after TCRalphabeta/CD19-depleted stem cell transplant. CDR3 sequence reads: CASSLGQGVSYEQYL. Written as DNA, the CDR3 is TGTGCCAGCAGCTTAGGGCAGGGGGTCTCCTACGAGCAGTACCTC.